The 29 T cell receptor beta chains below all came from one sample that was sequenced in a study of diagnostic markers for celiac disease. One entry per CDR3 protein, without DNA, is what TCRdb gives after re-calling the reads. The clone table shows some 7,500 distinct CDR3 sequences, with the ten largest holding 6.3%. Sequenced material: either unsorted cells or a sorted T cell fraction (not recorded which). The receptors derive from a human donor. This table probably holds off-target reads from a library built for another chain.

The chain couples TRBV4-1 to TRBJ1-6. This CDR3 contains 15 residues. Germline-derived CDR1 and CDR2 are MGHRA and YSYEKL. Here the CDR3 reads CASSQDQALGSPLHF.

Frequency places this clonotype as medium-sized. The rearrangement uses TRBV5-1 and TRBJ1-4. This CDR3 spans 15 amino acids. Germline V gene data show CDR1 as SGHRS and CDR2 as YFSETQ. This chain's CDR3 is CASSFLPATNEKLFF.

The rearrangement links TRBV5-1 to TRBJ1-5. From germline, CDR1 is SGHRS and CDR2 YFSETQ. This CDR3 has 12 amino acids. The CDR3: CASSLATRPQHF.

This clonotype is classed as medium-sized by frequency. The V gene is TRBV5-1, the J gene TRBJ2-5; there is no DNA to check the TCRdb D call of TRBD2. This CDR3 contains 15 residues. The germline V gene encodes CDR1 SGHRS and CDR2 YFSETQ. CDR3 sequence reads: CASSPGLAGVETQYF.

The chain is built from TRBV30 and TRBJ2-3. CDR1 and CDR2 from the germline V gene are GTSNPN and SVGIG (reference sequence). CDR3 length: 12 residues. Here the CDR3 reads CAWSVTLDTQYF.

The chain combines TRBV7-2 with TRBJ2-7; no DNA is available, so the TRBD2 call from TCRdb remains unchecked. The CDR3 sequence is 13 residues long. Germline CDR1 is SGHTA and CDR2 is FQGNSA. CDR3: CASSLGGRFEQYF.

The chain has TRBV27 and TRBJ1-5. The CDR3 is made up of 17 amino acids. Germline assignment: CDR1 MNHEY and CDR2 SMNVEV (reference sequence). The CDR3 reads CASSPTLGNPRNQPQHF.

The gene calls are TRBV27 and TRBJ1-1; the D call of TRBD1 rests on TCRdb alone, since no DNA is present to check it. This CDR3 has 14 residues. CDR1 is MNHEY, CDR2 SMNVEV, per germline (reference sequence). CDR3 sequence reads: CASSRDRGVAEAFF.

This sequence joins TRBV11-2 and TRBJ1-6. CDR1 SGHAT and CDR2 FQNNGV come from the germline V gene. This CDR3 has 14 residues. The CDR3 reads CASSLDGGYSPLHF.

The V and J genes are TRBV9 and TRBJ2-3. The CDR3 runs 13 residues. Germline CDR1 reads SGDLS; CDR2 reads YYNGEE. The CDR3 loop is CASSVASTATQYF.

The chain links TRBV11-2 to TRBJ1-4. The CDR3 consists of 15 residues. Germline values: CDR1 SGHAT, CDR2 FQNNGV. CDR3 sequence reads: CASSRPVLTNEKLFF. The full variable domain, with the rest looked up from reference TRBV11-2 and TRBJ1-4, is EAGVAQSPRYKIIEKRQSVAFWCNPISGHATLYWYQQILGQGPKLLIQFQNNGVVDDSQLPKDRFSAERLKGVDSTLKIQPAKLEDSAVYLCASSRPVLTNEKLFFGSGTQLSVL.

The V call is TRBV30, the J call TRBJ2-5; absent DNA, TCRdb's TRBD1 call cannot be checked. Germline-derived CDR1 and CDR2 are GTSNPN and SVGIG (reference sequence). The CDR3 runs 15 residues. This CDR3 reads CAWSRQRGHFETQYF.

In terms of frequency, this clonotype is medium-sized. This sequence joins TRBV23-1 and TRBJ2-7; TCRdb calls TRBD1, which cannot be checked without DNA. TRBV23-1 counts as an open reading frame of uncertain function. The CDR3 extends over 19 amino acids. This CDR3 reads CASSPPEATRDRNNYEQYF.

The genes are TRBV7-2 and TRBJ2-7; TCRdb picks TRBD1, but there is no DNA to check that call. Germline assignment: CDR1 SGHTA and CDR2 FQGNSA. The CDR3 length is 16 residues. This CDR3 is CASSLIVGTGDYEQYF. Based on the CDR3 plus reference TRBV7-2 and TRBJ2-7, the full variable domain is GAGVSQSPSNKVTEKGKDVELRCDPISGHTALYWYRQSLGQGLEFLIYFQGNSAPDKSGLPSDRFSAERTGGSVSTLTIQRTQQEDSAVYLCASSLIVGTGDYEQYFGPGTRLTVT.

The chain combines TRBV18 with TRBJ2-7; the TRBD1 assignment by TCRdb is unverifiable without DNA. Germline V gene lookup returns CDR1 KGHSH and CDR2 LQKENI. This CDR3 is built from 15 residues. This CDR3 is CASSPGQGMSYEQYF.

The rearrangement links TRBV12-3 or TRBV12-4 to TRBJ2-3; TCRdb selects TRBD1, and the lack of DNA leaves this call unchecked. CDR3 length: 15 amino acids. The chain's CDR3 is CASRLAGGLPDTQYF.

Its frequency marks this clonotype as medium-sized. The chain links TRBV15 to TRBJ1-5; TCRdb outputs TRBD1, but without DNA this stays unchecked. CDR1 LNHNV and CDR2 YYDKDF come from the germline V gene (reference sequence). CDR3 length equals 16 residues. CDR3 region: CATSTRQTYSNQPQHF.

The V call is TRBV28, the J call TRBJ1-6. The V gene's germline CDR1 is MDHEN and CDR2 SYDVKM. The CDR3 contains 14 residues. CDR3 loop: CASSLLGPAAPLHF.

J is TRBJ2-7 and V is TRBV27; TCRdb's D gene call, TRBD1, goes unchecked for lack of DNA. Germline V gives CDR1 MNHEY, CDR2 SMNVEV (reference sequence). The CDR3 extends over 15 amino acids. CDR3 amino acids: CASFSQGATSYEQYF.

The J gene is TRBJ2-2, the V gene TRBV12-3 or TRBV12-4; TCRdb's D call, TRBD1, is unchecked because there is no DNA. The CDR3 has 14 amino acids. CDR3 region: CASQTSGGIGELFF.

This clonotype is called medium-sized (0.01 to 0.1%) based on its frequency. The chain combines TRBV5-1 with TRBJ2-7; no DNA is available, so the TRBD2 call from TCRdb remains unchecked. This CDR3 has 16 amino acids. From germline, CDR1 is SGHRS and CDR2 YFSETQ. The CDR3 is CASSPPGLAGVYEQYF.

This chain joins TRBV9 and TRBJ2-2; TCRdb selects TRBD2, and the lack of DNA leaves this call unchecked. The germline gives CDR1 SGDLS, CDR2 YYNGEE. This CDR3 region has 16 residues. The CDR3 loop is CASSLEGLTNTGELFF.

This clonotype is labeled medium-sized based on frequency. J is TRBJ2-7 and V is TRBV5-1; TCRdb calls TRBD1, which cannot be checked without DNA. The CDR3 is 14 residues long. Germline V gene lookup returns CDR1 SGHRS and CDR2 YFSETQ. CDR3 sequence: CASSLGARDNEQYF.

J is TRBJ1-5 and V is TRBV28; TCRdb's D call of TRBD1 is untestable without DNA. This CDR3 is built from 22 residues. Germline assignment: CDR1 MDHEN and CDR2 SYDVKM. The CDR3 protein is CASSSARPGSLADIYSNQPQHF.

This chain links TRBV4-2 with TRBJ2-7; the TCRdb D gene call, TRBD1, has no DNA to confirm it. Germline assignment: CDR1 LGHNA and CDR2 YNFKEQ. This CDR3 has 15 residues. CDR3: CASSQPGAAFYEQYF.

The chain's CDR3 is CASSETGQGTGELFF. V gene TRBV2 combines with J gene TRBJ2-2; TCRdb gives TRBD1 as the D gene, but with no DNA this cannot be confirmed. This CDR3 comprises 15 residues. Per the germline V gene, CDR1 is SNHLY and CDR2 is FYNNEI.

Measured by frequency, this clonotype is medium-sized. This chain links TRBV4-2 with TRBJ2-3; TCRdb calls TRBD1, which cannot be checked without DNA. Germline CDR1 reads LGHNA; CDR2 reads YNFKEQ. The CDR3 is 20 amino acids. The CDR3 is CASSQALRDRRIVSTDTQYF.

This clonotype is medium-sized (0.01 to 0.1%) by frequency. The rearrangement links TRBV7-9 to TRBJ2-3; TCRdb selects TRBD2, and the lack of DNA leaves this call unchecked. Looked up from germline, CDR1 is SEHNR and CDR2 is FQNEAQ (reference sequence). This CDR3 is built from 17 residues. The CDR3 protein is CASSLADRPGGTDTQYF.

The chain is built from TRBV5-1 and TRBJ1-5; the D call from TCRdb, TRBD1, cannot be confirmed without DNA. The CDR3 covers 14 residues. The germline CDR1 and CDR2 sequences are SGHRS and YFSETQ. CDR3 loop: CASSPGQANQPQHF.